The 11 T cell receptor beta chains in this list originate from one sample, sequenced in a study of cytomegalovirus exposure and HLA in healthy donors. Assay: immunoSEQ multiplex PCR; the TCRdb copy retains only in-frame clones and omits some. The repertoire holds around 170,000 clones, with about 85% as singletons. The source material was PBMCs. These receptors originate from a man between 18 and 29 years old in good health and CMV-seropositive.

The chain couples TRBV5-6 to TRBJ2-2; possibly TRBD1 for D (6 bases). The V gene's germline CDR1 is SGHDT and CDR2 YYEEEE. This CDR3 has 14 amino acids. Trimming removed 6 bases from V and 6 bases from J, with 15 bases in between. CDR3 amino acids: CASMVVEGAGELFF. The CDR3, as DNA: TGTGCCAGCATGGTCGTAGAGGGGGCCGGGGAGCTGTTTTTT.

The chain uses TRBV4-2 and TRBJ1-1, with a possible D match to TRBD1 (6 bases). V shed 3 bases and J shed 5 bases, with 10 bases lying between them. Germline CDR1 LGHNA, CDR2 YNFKEQ. This CDR3 region has 13 residues. CDR3 protein: CASSQGRGTEAFF. DNA for the CDR3: TGTGCCAGCAGCCAGGGGAGGGGGACTGAAGCTTTCTTT.

This rearrangement joins TRBV7-9 to TRBJ1-1; D is possibly TRBD1 (6 bases). In germline, CDR1 is SEHNR, CDR2 FQNEAQ (reference sequence). Trimming shortened V by 7 bases and J by 6 bases, and 18 bases separated the two germline ends. The CDR3 runs 14 residues. The CDR3 protein is CASIHHAGGAEAFF. CDR3 nucleotides: TGTGCCAGCATCCACCACGCGGGGGGCGCTGAAGCTTTCTTT.

The rearrangement joins TRBV4-1 to TRBJ2-5; TRBD2 matches 7 bases. J gave up 3 bases and V 5 bases, and 18 bases lay outside the gene matches. This CDR3 has 18 residues. Germline values: CDR1 MGHRA, CDR2 YSYEKL. The CDR3 sequence is CASSVTPPVGGLEETQYF. CDR3 coding DNA: TGCGCCAGCAGCGTCACTCCCCCCGTGGGGGGGTTGGAAGAGACCCAGTACTTC.

V gene TRBV13 combines with J gene TRBJ2-6; 9 nucleotides line up with TRBD1. There are 18 residues in the CDR3. J was trimmed by 0 bases and V by 3 bases; bases with no gene match: 6. CDR1 PRHDT and CDR2 FYEKMQ come from the germline V gene (reference sequence). The CDR3 DNA reads TGTGCCAGCAGCTTCAGGACAGGGGCCACCTCTGGGGCCAACGTCCTGACTTTC. Translated, it gives CASSFRTGATSGANVLTF.

This rearrangement joins TRBV27 to TRBJ2-2; 15 nucleotides align to TRBD2. Per germline, CDR1 MNHEY and CDR2 SMNVEV (reference sequence). The V and J ends lost 2 bases and 4 bases, in that order; junction bases with no gene match: 5. The CDR3 is 18 residues long. CDR3 coding DNA: TGTGCCAGCAGTTTAACGGGACTAGCGGGAGGAGGCACCGGGGAGCTGTTTTTT. Residues: CASSLTGLAGGGTGELFF.

This rearrangement joins TRBV9 to TRBJ2-7, with 10 bases identical to TRBD1. Germline-derived CDR1 and CDR2 are SGDLS and YYNGEE. The trim removed 3 bases at V and 4 bases at J, leaving 4 bases unmatched. This CDR3 contains 14 residues. The CDR3 DNA sequence: TGTGCCAGCAGCGCCGGACAGGGGGTTTACGAGCAGTACTTC. This codes for CASSAGQGVYEQYF.

The chain is built from TRBV18 and TRBJ2-7, with 7 bases that match TRBD1. This CDR3 comprises 16 residues. Trimming at V came to 4 bases and at J to 3 bases, leaving 12 bases not matched to a gene. Germline lookup yields CDR1 KGHSH and CDR2 LQKENI. The CDR3, as DNA: TGTGCCAGCTCACTCTTAAGGGGACAGCGAAGCTACGAGCAGTACTTC. Encoded protein: CASSLLRGQRSYEQYF. Full variable domain (rest looked up from reference TRBV18 and TRBJ2-7): NAGVMQNPRHLVRRRGQEARLRCSPMKGHSHVYWYRQLPEEGLKFMVYLQKENIIDESGMPKERFSAEFPKEGPSILRIQQVVRGDSAAYFCASSLLRGQRSYEQYFGPGTRLTVT.

This chain uses TRBV7-9 with TRBJ1-2, with D possibly being TRBD1 (5 bases). The germline CDR1 and CDR2 sequences are SEHNR and FQNEAQ (reference sequence). Trimming shortened V by 2 bases and J by 6 bases, and 10 bases separated the two germline ends. The CDR3 runs 13 residues. DNA for the CDR3: TGTGCCAGCAGCTTAATCTCAGGGAATGGCTACACCTTC. It is translated as CASSLISGNGYTF.

The chain combines TRBV18 with TRBJ2-3; 7 nucleotides line up with TRBD1. The CDR3 is 15 amino acids. Germline CDR1 reads KGHSH; CDR2 reads LQKENI. V was pared by 3 bases and J by 2 bases, with 5 bases of the junction left unmatched. The chain's CDR3 is CASSPLQGPTDTQYF. CDR3 in DNA: TGTGCCAGCTCACCTTTACAGGGGCCCACAGATACGCAGTATTTT.

The chain has TRBV7-3 and TRBJ2-7, with 7 nucleotides matching TRBD1. Trimming removed 6 bases from V and 7 bases from J; junction bases left unmatched: 24. The CDR3 covers 18 residues. Germline CDR1 SGHTA, CDR2 FQGTGA. CDR3 region: CASRIKAVYRGTPGEQYF. The CDR3 region has the DNA TGTGCCAGCAGGATTAAAGCAGTTTACAGGGGCACCCCTGGGGAGCAGTACTTC. Supplemented by reference TRBV7-3 and TRBJ2-7, the full variable domain reads GAGVSQTPSNKVTEKGKYVELRCDPISGHTALYWYRQSLGQGPEFLIYFQGTGAADDSGLPNDRFFAVRPEGSVSTLKIQRTERGDSAVYLCASRIKAVYRGTPGEQYFGPGTRLTVT.